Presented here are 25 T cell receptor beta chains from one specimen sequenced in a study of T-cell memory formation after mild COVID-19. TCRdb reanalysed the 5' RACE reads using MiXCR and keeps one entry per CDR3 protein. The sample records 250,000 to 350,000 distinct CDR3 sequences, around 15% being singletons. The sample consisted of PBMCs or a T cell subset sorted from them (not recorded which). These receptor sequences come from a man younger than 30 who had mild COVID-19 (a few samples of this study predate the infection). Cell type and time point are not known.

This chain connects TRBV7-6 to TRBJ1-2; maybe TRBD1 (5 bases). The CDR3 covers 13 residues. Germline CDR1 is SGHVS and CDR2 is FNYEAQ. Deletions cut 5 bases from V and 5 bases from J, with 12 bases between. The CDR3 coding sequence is TGTGCCAGCAGCCCAGGGACGTCTTATGGCTACACCTTC. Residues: CASSPGTSYGYTF.

In nucleotides, the CDR3 is TGTGCCAGCAGCTCTCCAGACCGGGACAGGAAAAACATTCAGTACTTC. Protein sequence: CASSSPDRDRKNIQYF. The chain uses TRBV7-6 and TRBJ2-4, with 8 positions matching TRBD1. V dropped 4 bases and J dropped 4; count of bases not matched to a gene: 9. CDR3 length equals 16 residues. From germline, CDR1 is SGHVS and CDR2 FNYEAQ.

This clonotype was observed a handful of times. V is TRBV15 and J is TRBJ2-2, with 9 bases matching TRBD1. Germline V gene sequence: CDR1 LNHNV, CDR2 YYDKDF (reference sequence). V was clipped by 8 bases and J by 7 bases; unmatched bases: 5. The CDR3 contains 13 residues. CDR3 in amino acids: CATGTGLSGELFF. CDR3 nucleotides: TGTGCCACCGGGACAGGGCTGAGCGGGGAGCTGTTTTTT.

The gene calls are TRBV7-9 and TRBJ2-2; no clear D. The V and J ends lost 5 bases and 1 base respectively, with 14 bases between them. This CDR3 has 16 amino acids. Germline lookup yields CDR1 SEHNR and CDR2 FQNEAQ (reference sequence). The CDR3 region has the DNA TGTGCCAGCAGCCTAATAAGGACGGGGAACACCGGGGAGCTGTTTTTT. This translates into CASSLIRTGNTGELFF.

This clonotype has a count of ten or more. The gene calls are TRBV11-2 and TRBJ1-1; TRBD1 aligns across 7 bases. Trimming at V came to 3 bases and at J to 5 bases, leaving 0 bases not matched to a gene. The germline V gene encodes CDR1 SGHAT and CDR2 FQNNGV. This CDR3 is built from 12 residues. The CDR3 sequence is CASSFRGTEAFF. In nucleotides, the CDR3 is TGTGCCAGCAGCTTCAGGGGGACTGAAGCTTTCTTT.

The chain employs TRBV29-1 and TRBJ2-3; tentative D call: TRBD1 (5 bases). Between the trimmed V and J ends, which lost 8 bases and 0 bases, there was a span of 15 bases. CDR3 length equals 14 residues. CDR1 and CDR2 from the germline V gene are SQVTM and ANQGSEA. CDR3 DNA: TGCAGCAATTCCAGACAGATTAGCACAGATACGCAGTATTTT. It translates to CSNSRQISTDTQYF.

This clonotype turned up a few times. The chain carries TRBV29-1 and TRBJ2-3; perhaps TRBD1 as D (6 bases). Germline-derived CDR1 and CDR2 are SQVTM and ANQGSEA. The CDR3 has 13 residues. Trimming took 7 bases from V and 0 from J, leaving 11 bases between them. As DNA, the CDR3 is TGCAGCGGAACAGGGAGTAGCACAGATACGCAGTATTTT. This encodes CSGTGSSTDTQYF.

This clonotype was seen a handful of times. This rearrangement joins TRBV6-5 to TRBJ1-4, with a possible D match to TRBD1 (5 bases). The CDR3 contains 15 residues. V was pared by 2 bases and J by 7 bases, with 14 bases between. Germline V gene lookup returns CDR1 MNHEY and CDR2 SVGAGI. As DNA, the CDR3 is TGTGCCAGCAGTTACCTAATCGACAGTCCTGAAAAACTGTTTTTT. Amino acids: CASSYLIDSPEKLFF.

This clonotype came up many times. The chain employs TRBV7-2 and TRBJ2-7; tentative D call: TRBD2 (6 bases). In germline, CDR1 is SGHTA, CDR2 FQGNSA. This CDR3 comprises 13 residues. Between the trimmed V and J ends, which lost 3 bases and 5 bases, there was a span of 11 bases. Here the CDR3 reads CASSFPGVNEQYV. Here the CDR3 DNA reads TGTGCCAGCAGCTTTCCGGGGGTTAACGAGCAGTACGTC.

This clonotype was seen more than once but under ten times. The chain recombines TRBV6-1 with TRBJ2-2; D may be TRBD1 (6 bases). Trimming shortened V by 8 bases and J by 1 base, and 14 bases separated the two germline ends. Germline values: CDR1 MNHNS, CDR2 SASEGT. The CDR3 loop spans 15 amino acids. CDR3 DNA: TGTGCCAGCGCGAGAAGGACAGAGAACACCGGGGAGCTGTTTTTT. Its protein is CASARRTENTGELFF.

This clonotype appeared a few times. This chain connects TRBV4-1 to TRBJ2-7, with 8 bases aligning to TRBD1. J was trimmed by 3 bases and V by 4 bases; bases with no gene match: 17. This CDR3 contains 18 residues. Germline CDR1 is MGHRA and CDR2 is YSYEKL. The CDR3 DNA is TGCGCCAGCAGCCGGAACTACCCGTCAGGGGGCGCGAACTACGAGCAGTACGTC. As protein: CASSRNYPSGGANYEQYV.

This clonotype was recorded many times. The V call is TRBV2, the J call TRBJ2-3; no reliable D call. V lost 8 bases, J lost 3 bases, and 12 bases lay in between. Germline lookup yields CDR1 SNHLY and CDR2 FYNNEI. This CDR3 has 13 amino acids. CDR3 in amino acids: CASLERRTDTQYF. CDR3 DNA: TGTGCCAGCCTTGAAAGACGGACAGATACGCAGTATTTT. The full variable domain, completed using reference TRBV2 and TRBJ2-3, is EPEVTQTPSHQVTQMGQEVILRCVPISNHLYFYWYRQILGQKVEFLVSFYNNEISEKSEIFDDQFSVERPDGSNFTLKIRSTKLEDSAMYFCASLERRTDTQYFGPGTRLTVL.

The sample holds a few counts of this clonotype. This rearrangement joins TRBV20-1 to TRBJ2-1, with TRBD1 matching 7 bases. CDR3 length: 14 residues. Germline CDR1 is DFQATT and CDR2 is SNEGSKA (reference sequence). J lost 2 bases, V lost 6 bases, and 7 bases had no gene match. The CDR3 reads CSAFDREAYNEQFF. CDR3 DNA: TGCAGTGCCTTCGACAGGGAAGCCTACAATGAGCAGTTCTTC.

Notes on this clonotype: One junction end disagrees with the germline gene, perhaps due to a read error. CDR3 residues: CSVEGPTDTQYF. Here the CDR3 DNA reads TGCAGCGTCGAAGGACCCACAGATACGCAGTATTTT. The chain recombines TRBV29-1 with TRBJ2-3; no clear D gene. The CDR3 runs 12 residues. Germline CDR1 and CDR2: SQVTM and ANQGSEA.

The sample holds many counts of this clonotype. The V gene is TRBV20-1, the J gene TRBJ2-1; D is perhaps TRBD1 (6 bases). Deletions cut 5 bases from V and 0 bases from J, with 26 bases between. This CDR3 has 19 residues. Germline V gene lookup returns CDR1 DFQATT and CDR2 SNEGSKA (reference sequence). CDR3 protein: CSAPIYGRGYPSSYNEQFF. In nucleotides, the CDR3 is TGCAGTGCTCCCATTTATGGCAGGGGCTATCCAAGCTCCTACAATGAGCAGTTCTTC.

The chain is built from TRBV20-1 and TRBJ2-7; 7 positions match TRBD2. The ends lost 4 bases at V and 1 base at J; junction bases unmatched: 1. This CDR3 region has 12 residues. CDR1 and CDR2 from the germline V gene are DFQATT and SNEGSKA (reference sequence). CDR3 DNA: TGCAGTGCTATGCGGGGGTCCTACGAGCAGTACTTC. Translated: CSAMRGSYEQYF.

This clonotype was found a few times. CDR3 coding DNA: TGTGCCAGCAGCGTAGGGGAGGCGGAGACCCAGTACTTC. It encodes CASSVGEAETQYF. This sequence joins TRBV9 and TRBJ2-5; a weak D match, TRBD2 (6 bases). Germline V gene sequence: CDR1 SGDLS, CDR2 YYNGEE. The length of the CDR3 is 13 residues. Deletions cut 0 bases from V and 5 bases from J, with 8 bases between.

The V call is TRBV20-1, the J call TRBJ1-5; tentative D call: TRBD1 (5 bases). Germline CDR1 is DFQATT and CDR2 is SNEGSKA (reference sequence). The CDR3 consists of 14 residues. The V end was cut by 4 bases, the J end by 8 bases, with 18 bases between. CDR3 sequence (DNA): TGCAGTGCTACCAGTGGGGGTATTGGGAAGCCCCAGCATTTT. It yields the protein CSATSGGIGKPQHF.

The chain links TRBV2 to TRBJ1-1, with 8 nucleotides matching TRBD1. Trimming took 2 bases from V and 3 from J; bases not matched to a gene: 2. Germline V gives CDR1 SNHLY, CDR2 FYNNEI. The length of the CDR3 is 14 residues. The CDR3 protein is CASSELTGDTEAFF. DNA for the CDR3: TGTGCCAGCAGTGAACTGACAGGGGACACTGAAGCTTTCTTT. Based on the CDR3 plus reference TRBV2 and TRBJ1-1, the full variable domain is EPEVTQTPSHQVTQMGQEVILRCVPISNHLYFYWYRQILGQKVEFLVSFYNNEISEKSEIFDDQFSVERPDGSNFTLKIRSTKLEDSAMYFCASSELTGDTEAFFGQGTRLTVV.

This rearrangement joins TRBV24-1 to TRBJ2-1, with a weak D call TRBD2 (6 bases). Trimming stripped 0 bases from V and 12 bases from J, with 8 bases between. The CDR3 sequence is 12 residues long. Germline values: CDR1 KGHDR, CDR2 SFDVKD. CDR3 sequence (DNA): TGTGCCACCAGTGATTTGGCGGGGTCGCAGTTCTTC. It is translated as CATSDLAGSQFF.

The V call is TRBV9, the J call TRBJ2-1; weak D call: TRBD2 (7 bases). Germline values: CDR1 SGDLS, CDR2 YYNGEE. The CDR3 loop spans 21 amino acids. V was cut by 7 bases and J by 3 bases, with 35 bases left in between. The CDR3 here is CASGLPGGPEEEGLNYNEQFF. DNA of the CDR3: TGTGCCAGCGGACTCCCGGGGGGCCCGGAGGAGGAGGGACTGAACTACAATGAGCAGTTCTTC.

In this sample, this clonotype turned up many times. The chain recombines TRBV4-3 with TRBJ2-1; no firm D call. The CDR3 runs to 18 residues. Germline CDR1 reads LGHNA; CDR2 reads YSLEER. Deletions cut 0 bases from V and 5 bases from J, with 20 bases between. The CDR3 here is CASSQDRPTWADNNEQFF. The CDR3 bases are TGCGCCAGCAGCCAAGATCGCCCAACCTGGGCAGACAACAATGAGCAGTTCTTC.

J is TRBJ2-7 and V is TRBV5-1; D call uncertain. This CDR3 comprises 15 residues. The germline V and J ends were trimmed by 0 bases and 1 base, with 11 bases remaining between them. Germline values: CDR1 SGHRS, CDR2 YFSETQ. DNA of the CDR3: TGCGCCAGCAGCTTGGAGTCGTTTGGTTCCTACGAGCAGTACGTC. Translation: CASSLESFGSYEQYV.

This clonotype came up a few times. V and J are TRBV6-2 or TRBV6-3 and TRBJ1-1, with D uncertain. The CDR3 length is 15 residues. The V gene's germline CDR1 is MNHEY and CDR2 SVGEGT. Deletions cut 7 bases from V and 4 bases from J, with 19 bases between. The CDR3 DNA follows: TGTGCCAGCACCACCCCCGCGGCGGGGAGCACTGAAGCTTTCTTT. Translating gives CASTTPAAGSTEAFF.

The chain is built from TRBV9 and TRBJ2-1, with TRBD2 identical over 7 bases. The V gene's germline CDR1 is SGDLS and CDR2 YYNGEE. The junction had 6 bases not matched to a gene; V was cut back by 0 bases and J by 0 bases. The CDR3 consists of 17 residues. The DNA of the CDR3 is TGTGCCAGCAGCGTAGCTGATTTAGCGGGCTCCTACAATGAGCAGTTCTTC. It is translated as CASSVADLAGSYNEQFF.